These 30 T cell receptor beta chains were sequenced from one sample in a study of blood T cell repertoires in COVID-19. Some clones are missing from TCRdb's copy, which holds only in-frame ones; the method was immunoSEQ multiplex PCR. The repertoire has some 360,000 clones, about 88% of them found once; the top ten carry over 1%. The sample was PBMCs or T cells enriched from blood (not recorded which). The receptors originated from a woman aged 25 to 39 who had been exposed to COVID-19.

The gene calls are TRBV7-9 and TRBJ2-1; D gene ambiguous. The CDR3 spans 17 residues. Germline CDR1 SEHNR, CDR2 FQNEAQ (reference sequence). V was shortened by 2 bases and J by 2 bases, with 16 bases between the two germline ends. CDR3 DNA sequence: TGTGCCAGCAGCTTAACCCTCGGGTCCCTGCCCTACAATGAGCAGTTCTTC. This gives the protein CASSLTLGSLPYNEQFF.

The chain employs TRBV12-3 or TRBV12-4 and TRBJ2-3, with no clear D. The CDR3 spans 12 residues. The V and J ends lost 4 bases and 6 bases respectively, with 8 bases between them. The DNA for the CDR3 is TGTGCCAGCAGTTCCCGGAGCGATACGCAGTATTTT. Its translation: CASSSRSDTQYF.

J is TRBJ2-7 and V is TRBV29-1; 7 bases line up with TRBD2. The CDR3 is made up of 15 amino acids. CDR1 is SQVTM and CDR2 is ANQGSEA in the germline V gene. The ends lost 5 bases at V and 0 bases at J; junction bases unmatched: 10. The CDR3, as DNA: TGCAGCGTTTGGTTCGGCGGGAGAAGCTCCTACGAGCAGTACTTC. The encoded protein is CSVWFGGRSSYEQYF.

The V call is TRBV11-3, the J call TRBJ1-1, with D perhaps matching TRBD1 (5 bases). The V end was cut by 1 base, the J end by 4 bases, with 16 bases between. The germline gives CDR1 SGHNT, CDR2 YENEEA. There are 16 residues in the CDR3. CDR3 sequence: CASSLGQLGVSTEAFF. In nucleotides, the CDR3 is TGTGCCAGCAGCTTAGGACAGCTTGGAGTGAGCACTGAAGCTTTCTTT.

This chain joins TRBV2 and TRBJ2-1; maybe TRBD2 (5 bases). This CDR3 contains 13 residues. Germline V gene lookup returns CDR1 SNHLY and CDR2 FYNNEI. V was shortened by 11 bases and J by 3 bases, with 14 bases between the two germline ends. CDR3 sequence (DNA): TGTGCCTGCGGAACGGAGGTCTACAATGAGCAGTTCTTC. Amino acids: CACGTEVYNEQFF.

This chain connects TRBV19 to TRBJ2-2, with D perhaps TRBD1 (6 bases). The germline gives CDR1 LNHDA, CDR2 SQIVND (reference sequence). The length of the CDR3 is 16 residues. Trimming took 1 base from V and 5 from J, leaving 14 bases between them. CDR3 amino acids: CASSIGAGAGTGELFF. CDR3 in DNA: TGTGCCAGTAGTATAGGGGCAGGGGCTGGGACCGGGGAGCTGTTTTTT.

The chain's CDR3 is CASRSQGAWQFF. The CDR3 DNA reads as TGTGCCAGCAGGTCTCAGGGGGCGTGGCAGTTCTTC. This sequence joins TRBV28 and TRBJ2-1, with 8 bases fitting TRBD1. The germline V gene has CDR1 MDHEN and CDR2 SYDVKM. Trimming at V came to 6 bases and at J to 12 bases, leaving 7 bases not matched to a gene. This CDR3 is built from 12 residues.

The rearrangement uses TRBV28 and TRBJ2-2; TRBD2 matches at 12 bases. CDR1 is MDHEN and CDR2 is SYDVKM in the germline V gene. J lost 5 bases, V lost 6 bases, and 4 bases had no gene match. CDR3 length: 15 residues. CDR3 residues: CASRPTSGSTGELFF. Here the CDR3 DNA reads TGTGCCAGCAGGCCGACTAGCGGGAGTACCGGGGAGCTGTTTTTT.

The sample holds one count of this clone. The chain carries TRBV6-2 or TRBV6-3 and TRBJ2-1; D gene ambiguous. From germline, CDR1 is MNHEY and CDR2 SVGEGT. Trimming stripped 8 bases from V and 1 base from J, with 15 bases between. This CDR3 comprises 15 residues. The CDR3 DNA reads TGTGCCAGCCGCCCCTACAGTCAGTCCTACAATGAGCAGTTCTTC. It is translated as CASRPYSQSYNEQFF.

The chain joins TRBV28 to TRBJ2-7; TRBD2 aligns across 7 bases. With V trimmed by 4 bases and J by 5 bases, 14 bases remained unmatched. Germline CDR1 is MDHEN and CDR2 is SYDVKM. The length of the CDR3 is 16 residues. The CDR3 coding sequence is TGTGCCAGCAGTTCAGGTGGGGCTAGCGGCGGTCACGAGCAGTACTTC. This gives the protein CASSSGGASGGHEQYF.

V gene TRBV7-8 combines with J gene TRBJ1-2, with 10 bases aligning to TRBD1. The germline CDR1 and CDR2 sequences are SGHVS and FQNEAQ. V dropped 5 bases and J dropped 4; count of bases not matched to a gene: 16. This CDR3 is built from 18 residues. CDR3 coding DNA: TGTGCCAGCAGCGAACCCGGGACAGGGGCCACTACCTTCTATGGCTACACCTTC. This gives the protein CASSEPGTGATTFYGYTF.

The chain is built from TRBV27 and TRBJ2-6; 9 positions agree with TRBD1. The CDR3 runs to 20 residues. The V gene's germline CDR1 is MNHEY and CDR2 SMNVEV (reference sequence). With V trimmed by 5 bases and J by 1 base, 15 bases remained unmatched. The CDR3 sequence: CASSTPRIGQGQSGANVLTF. In DNA, the CDR3 is TGTGCCAGCAGTACCCCCCGCATCGGACAGGGGCAGTCTGGGGCCAACGTCCTGACTTTC.

This clone showed up just once. This chain connects TRBV5-1 to TRBJ1-2, with D perhaps TRBD1 (6 bases). Germline V gene data show CDR1 as SGHRS and CDR2 as YFSETQ. V was shortened by 0 bases and J by 4 bases, with 13 bases between the two germline ends. The CDR3 consists of 15 residues. Written as DNA, the CDR3 is TGCGCCAGCAGCTTGGTACAGGGTGTTATCTATGGCTACACCTTC. It translates to CASSLVQGVIYGYTF.

This clone was counted a single time. This chain connects TRBV28 to TRBJ1-4; 8 bases align to TRBD1. The V and J ends lost 6 bases and 7 bases, in that order; junction bases with no gene match: 4. The V gene's germline CDR1 is MDHEN and CDR2 SYDVKM. This CDR3 comprises 13 residues. The CDR3 coding sequence is TGTGCCAGCAGCTCAGGGGGCCCTGAAAAACTGTTTTTT. As protein: CASSSGGPEKLFF.

This clone showed up many times. The gene calls are TRBV24-1 and TRBJ2-2; 7 nucleotides agree with TRBD2. The V and J ends lost 3 bases and 3 bases, in that order; junction bases with no gene match: 0. The CDR3 totals 14 residues. The germline CDR1 and CDR2 sequences are KGHDR and SFDVKD. The CDR3 coding sequence is TGTGCCACCAGTGATACTAGCGACACCGGGGAGCTGTTTTTT. Its protein is CATSDTSDTGELFF.

This clone was counted between two and nine times. V usage is TRBV4-1 and J usage is TRBJ2-7; possible D gene TRBD1, 5 bases. This CDR3 region has 15 residues. Between the trimmed V and J ends, which lost 0 bases and 8 bases, there was a span of 17 bases. Per the germline V gene, CDR1 is MGHRA and CDR2 is YSYEKL. The CDR3 loop is CASSQDVTGPLKQYF. CDR3 nucleotides: TGCGCCAGCAGCCAAGATGTCACAGGCCCTTTGAAGCAGTACTTC.

J is TRBJ2-5 and V is TRBV10-3, with 10 bases fitting TRBD2. This CDR3 has 15 amino acids. Germline trimming cut 2 bases from V and 7 bases from J; bases unmatched to any gene: 7. Germline values: CDR1 ENHRY, CDR2 SYGVKD. The CDR3 DNA reads as TGTGCCATCAGTGAGCAGCGGGAGGGCCTAGGGACCCAGTACTTC. It encodes CAISEQREGLGTQYF.

The chain combines TRBV3-1 (or the pseudogene TRBV3-2) with TRBJ2-2; D is perhaps TRBD1 (5 bases). V was trimmed by 2 bases and J by 1 base, leaving 17 bases between them. The CDR3 loop spans 18 amino acids. Germline CDR1 is LGHDT and CDR2 is YNNKEL (reference sequence). In DNA form, the CDR3 reads TGTGCCAGCAGCCAATTTGGGTCTGGGCAGGGGAACACCGGGGAGCTGTTTTTT. Protein product: CASSQFGSGQGNTGELFF.

The chain joins TRBV27 to TRBJ1-1; 12 bases fit TRBD1. Germline CDR1 is MNHEY and CDR2 is SMNVEV (reference sequence). V lost 4 bases to trimming and J lost 3 bases; unmatched junction nucleotides: 6. CDR3 size: 16 residues. The CDR3 region has the DNA TGTGCCAGCAGTTCCGGGACAGGGGGCGCGGACACTGAAGCTTTCTTT. Its protein is CASSSGTGGADTEAFF.

This clone was detected only a few times. Other DNA sequences within the sample encode an identical CDR3. V and J are TRBV12-3 or TRBV12-4 and TRBJ1-2; 8 bases map to TRBD1. There are 13 residues in the CDR3. J gave up 5 bases and V 6 bases, and 5 bases lay outside the gene matches. This CDR3 reads CASSGQGYYGYTF. The DNA for the CDR3 is TGTGCCAGCAGCGGACAGGGCTATTATGGCTACACCTTC.

The chain carries TRBV2 and TRBJ1-5; 10 nucleotides line up with TRBD1. CDR1 is SNHLY and CDR2 is FYNNEI in the germline V gene. This CDR3 has 15 residues. V lost 7 bases to trimming and J lost 3 bases; unmatched junction nucleotides: 6. Written as DNA, the CDR3 is TGTGCCAGCACCCTGGGACAGGGGTTCAATCAGCCCCAGCATTTT. It encodes CASTLGQGFNQPQHF.

The J gene is TRBJ2-2, the V gene TRBV6-5; D may be TRBD2 (5 bases). Per the germline V gene, CDR1 is MNHEY and CDR2 is SVGAGI. CDR3 length: 13 residues. The V end lost 2 bases, the J end lost 5 bases, and 6 bases lay between the germline ends. In nucleotides, the CDR3 is TGTGCCAGCAGTTACGAGCGGACCGGGGAGCTGTTTTTT. It is translated as CASSYERTGELFF.

The rearrangement uses TRBV28 and TRBJ2-1; 7 positions match TRBD2. Trimming cost V 8 bases and J 0 bases; bases outside gene matches: 16. Germline values: CDR1 MDHEN, CDR2 SYDVKM. The CDR3 sequence is 18 residues long. The CDR3 loop is CASRRRELLTSSYNEQFF. Written as DNA, the CDR3 is TGTGCCAGCCGCCGGCGGGAGCTTTTAACCAGCTCCTACAATGAGCAGTTCTTC.

This clone was observed a few times. J is TRBJ1-1 and V is TRBV9, with a weak D call TRBD1 (5 bases). This CDR3 is built from 15 residues. Germline loops: CDR1 SGDLS, CDR2 YYNGEE. The V and J ends lost 0 bases and 4 bases respectively, with 13 bases between them. CDR3 sequence: CASSVGPGVGTEAFF. CDR3 sequence (DNA): TGTGCCAGCAGCGTAGGTCCGGGGGTCGGCACTGAAGCTTTCTTT.

In DNA form, the CDR3 reads TGTGCCAGCAGCTCGAAAGAACTCTACGAGCAGTACTTC. This gives the protein CASSSKELYEQYF. The chain joins TRBV13 to TRBJ2-7; D uncertain. The germline V gene has CDR1 PRHDT and CDR2 FYEKMQ (reference sequence). V was clipped by 4 bases and J by 3 bases, with 10 bases between them. The CDR3 loop spans 13 amino acids.

The rearrangement uses TRBV28 and TRBJ1-5; weak D call: TRBD1 (5 bases). CDR3 size: 14 residues. Germline V gene sequence: CDR1 MDHEN, CDR2 SYDVKM. The V and J ends lost 8 bases and 0 bases respectively, with 11 bases between them. The CDR3 DNA is TGTGCCAGCGAAGGGGTTTATAGCAATCAGCCCCAGCATTTT. Translated, it gives CASEGVYSNQPQHF.

The gene calls are TRBV12-3 or TRBV12-4 and TRBJ2-1, with D uncertain. The germline V and J ends were trimmed by 6 bases and 7 bases, with 4 bases remaining between them. The CDR3 contains 10 residues. The CDR3 is CASRSNEQFF. The DNA for the CDR3 is TGTGCCAGCAGGTCTAATGAGCAGTTCTTC.

CDR3 bases: TGTGCCATCTCCCTGGGGGACAGGACATTTGGAGGACTGTTTTTT. Translating gives CAISLGDRTFGGLFF. The chain uses TRBV28 and TRBJ1-4, with 8 bases matching TRBD1. CDR1 is MDHEN and CDR2 is SYDVKM in the germline V gene. The V gene end was trimmed by 10 bases and the J gene end by 13 bases; junction bases not matched to a gene: 20. The CDR3 is 15 amino acids.

The chain links TRBV28 to TRBJ1-6; 7 bases agree with TRBD1. The V and J ends lost 2 bases and 9 bases, in that order; junction bases with no gene match: 7. This CDR3 comprises 15 residues. Germline V gene sequence: CDR1 MDHEN, CDR2 SYDVKM. This CDR3 is CASSLPDRDGSPLHF. The DNA for the CDR3 is TGTGCCAGCAGTTTACCCGACAGGGATGGTTCACCCCTCCACTTT.

On this clone itself: This sample also contains other DNA sequences that code for the same CDR3. The CDR3 region is CASSLAQGGSYEQYF. In DNA form, the CDR3 reads TGTGCCAGCAGCTTAGCCCAGGGGGGCTCCTACGAGCAGTACTTC. The chain combines TRBV7-6 with TRBJ2-7; D perhaps matches TRBD1 (7 bases). The CDR3 covers 15 residues. Deletions cut 0 bases from V and 0 bases from J, with 9 bases between. Germline CDR1 and CDR2: SGHVS and FNYEAQ.